One and the same sample provided the 27 T cell receptor beta chains below, sequenced in a study of OX40 agonist ivuxolimab in advanced cancers. Using immunoSEQ multiplex PCR, the repertoire was profiled, and TCRdb retains in-frame clones only, with some absent. The sample carries about 80,000 clones, around 86% recorded once. This sample comprised CD4+ or CD8+ T cells sorted from blood, obtained in a trial of the OX40 agonist ivuxolimab. The source of these receptors is an adult with an advanced solid tumor such as melanoma, head and neck, liver or kidney cancer.

The CDR3 reads CASRLAQAGISYEQYV. DNA of the CDR3: TGTGCAAGTCGCTTAGCGCAGGCAGGCATCTCCTACGAGCAGTACGTC. The rearrangement links TRBV12-2 to TRBJ2-7; the table's D call TRBD1 went unverified against the DNA. TRBV12-2 is described as a pseudogene. This CDR3 has 16 amino acids.

The chain joins TRBV15 to TRBJ2-1, with a tentative D call TRBD1 (7 bases). The CDR3 has 13 residues. The V end lost 10 bases, the J end lost 8 bases, and 18 bases lay between the germline ends. CDR1 is LNHNV and CDR2 is YYDKDF in the germline V gene (reference sequence). The CDR3 region is CANSSGGTDEQFF. CDR3 in DNA: TGTGCCAACTCCTCAGGGGGGACGGATGAGCAGTTCTTC. The full variable domain, completed using reference TRBV15 and TRBJ2-1, is DAMVIQNPRYQVTQFGKPVTLSCSQTLNHNVMYWYQQKSSQAPKLLFHYYDKDFNNEADTPDNFQSRRPNTSFCFLDIRSPGLGDTAMYLCANSSGGTDEQFFGPGTRLTVL.

The chain employs TRBV18 and TRBJ1-1; 7 bases are shared with TRBD1. V dropped 4 bases and J dropped 4; count of bases not matched to a gene: 6. The CDR3 totals 14 residues. Looked up from germline, CDR1 is KGHSH and CDR2 is LQKENI. For the CDR3, the DNA is TGTGCCAGCTCACTAACGACAGGGCTCACTGAAGCTTTCTTT. It translates to CASSLTTGLTEAFF. Filled out from reference TRBV18 and TRBJ1-1, the complete variable domain reads NAGVMQNPRHLVRRRGQEARLRCSPMKGHSHVYWYRQLPEEGLKFMVYLQKENIIDESGMPKERFSAEFPKEGPSILRIQQVVRGDSAAYFCASSLTTGLTEAFFGQGTRLTVV.

The chain is built from TRBV6-6 and TRBJ2-6; D perhaps matches TRBD1 (5 bases). There are 16 residues in the CDR3. Germline V gives CDR1 MNHNY, CDR2 SVGAGI (reference sequence). V was pared by 6 bases and J by 4 bases, with 16 bases between. CDR3 region: CASSPQGAAGANVLTF. CDR3 DNA: TGTGCCAGCAGCCCCCAGGGTGCTGCGGGGGCCAACGTCCTGACTTTC.

This chain joins TRBV4-3 and TRBJ2-7; D is uncertain. With 0 bases removed from V and 3 bases from J, the gap between germline ends came to 9 bases. Germline V gene sequence: CDR1 LGHNA, CDR2 YSLEER. This CDR3 region has 14 residues. CDR3 residues: CASSQERIRYEQYF. The DNA of the CDR3 is TGCGCCAGCAGCCAAGAACGGATCCGCTACGAGCAGTACTTC.

V is TRBV9 and J is TRBJ2-3, with D unclear. CDR3 size: 12 residues. Germline values: CDR1 SGDLS, CDR2 YYNGEE. Deletions cut 3 bases from V and 8 bases from J, with 10 bases between. The CDR3 here is CASSGGKVTQYF. CDR3 nucleotide sequence: TGTGCCAGCAGCGGGGGAAAGGTTACGCAGTATTTT.

The V gene is TRBV7-9, the J gene TRBJ1-1, with D possibly being TRBD1 (6 bases). Germline V lookup: CDR1 SEHNR, CDR2 FQNEAQ (reference sequence). The CDR3 loop spans 13 amino acids. V was pared by 5 bases and J by 7 bases, with 14 bases between. CDR3 nucleotides: TGTGCCAGCAGCGAGGGGGTGAGGCTTGAAGCTTTCTTT. The encoded protein is CASSEGVRLEAFF.

The chain is built from TRBV19 and TRBJ2-5; TRBD2 aligns across 9 bases. The germline CDR1 and CDR2 sequences are LNHDA and SQIVND (reference sequence). CDR3 size: 14 residues. The J segment lost 3 bases and the V segment lost 5 bases, leaving 4 bases of the junction unmatched. The CDR3 sequence: CASSLASGEETQYF. The CDR3, as DNA: TGTGCCAGTAGTCTGGCTAGCGGGGAAGAGACCCAGTACTTC.

This clone was seen a handful of times. Other DNA sequences from this sample encode an identical CDR3 as well. The rearrangement uses TRBV6-5 and TRBJ2-1, with 7 positions matching TRBD1. V gave up 0 bases and J gave up 4 bases; unmatched junction bases: 6. From germline, CDR1 is MNHEY and CDR2 SVGAGI. The CDR3 totals 16 residues. The CDR3 DNA reads as TGTGCCAGCAGTTACTCGTCAGGGGGTGAATACAATGAGCAGTTCTTC. This encodes CASSYSSGGEYNEQFF.

This rearrangement joins TRBV9 to TRBJ1-3, with D possibly matching TRBD1 (5 bases). The CDR3 is made up of 15 amino acids. Trimming stripped 2 bases from V and 2 bases from J, with 11 bases between. Germline V gives CDR1 SGDLS, CDR2 YYNGEE. Here the CDR3 reads CASSVGEGAGNTIYF. The DNA of the CDR3 is TGTGCCAGCAGCGTGGGGGAGGGAGCTGGAAACACCATATATTTT.

The chain employs TRBV28 and TRBJ1-2, with D unresolved. This CDR3 has 11 amino acids. CDR1 and CDR2 from the germline V gene are MDHEN and SYDVKM. V lost 3 bases to trimming and J lost 8 bases, with 7 bases between them. For the CDR3, the DNA is TGTGCCAGCAGTTTTAGAGGGGGCTACACCTTC. This encodes CASSFRGGYTF.

The V and J genes are TRBV11-2 and TRBJ2-1, with 8 bases fitting TRBD1. Unmatched junction bases numbered 1, after V lost 5 bases and J lost 4 bases. CDR3 length equals 13 residues. Germline lookup yields CDR1 SGHAT and CDR2 FQNNGV. CDR3 nucleotide sequence: TGTGCCAGCAGCGGGACAGGATACAATGAGCAGTTCTTC. Translating it yields CASSGTGYNEQFF.

As for this clone: One end of the junction does not line up with germline, which may come from a read error. Other DNA sequences in this specimen translate into the identical CDR3. The rearrangement links TRBV19 to TRBJ2-7, with D possibly being TRBD1 (6 bases). This CDR3 has 15 residues. Germline values: CDR1 LNHDA, CDR2 SQIVND (reference sequence). CDR3 in DNA: TGTGCCAGTAGTGCTTACAGGGTCGTTACGGACGAGCAATACTTC. Its protein product is CASSAYRVVTDEQYF.

The V gene is TRBV7-2, the J gene TRBJ2-7; possibly TRBD2 for D (5 bases). Trimming removed 3 bases at V and 6 bases at J, with 24 bases between. The germline V gene has CDR1 SGHTA and CDR2 FQGNSA. This CDR3 has 17 amino acids. The chain's CDR3 is CASSFRSGDYRHREQYF. DNA of the CDR3: TGTGCCAGCAGCTTTAGATCAGGAGACTACCGCCACCGCGAGCAGTACTTC.

The chain combines TRBV5-1 with TRBJ1-2; TRBD1 is a possible D gene (6 bases). Trimming pared 1 base from V and 6 bases from J, leaving 16 bases between. CDR1 SGHRS and CDR2 YFSETQ come from the germline V gene. This CDR3 contains 15 residues. For the CDR3, the DNA is TGCGCCAGCAGCTTGTGGGACACACTTGGGGATGGCTACACCTTC. Its translation: CASSLWDTLGDGYTF.

The chain couples TRBV7-9 to TRBJ2-1; 8 bases agree with TRBD1. This CDR3 region has 14 residues. Per the germline V gene, CDR1 is SEHNR and CDR2 is FQNEAQ (reference sequence). With 5 bases clipped from V and 7 bases from J, the junction kept 7 bases outside the gene matches. The CDR3 nucleotides read TGTGCCAGCAGCCGTCAGACAGGGGATAATGAGCAGTTCTTC. Protein sequence: CASSRQTGDNEQFF.

V and J are TRBV9 and TRBJ1-2; D may be TRBD1 (5 bases). CDR1 and CDR2 (germline): SGDLS, YYNGEE. This CDR3 is built from 14 residues. V shed 2 bases and J shed 6 bases, with 14 bases lying between them. The CDR3 region has the DNA TGTGCCAGCAGCGTCCGGGACGGGTTAGATGGCTACACCTTC. The encoded protein is CASSVRDGLDGYTF.

CDR3 residues: CASSGAGQLNTEAFF. CDR3 nucleotide sequence: TGCGCCAGCAGCGGGGCGGGACAGTTGAACACTGAAGCTTTCTTT. V usage is TRBV5-1 and J usage is TRBJ1-1, with TRBD1 matching over 7 bases. The CDR3 consists of 15 residues. J gave up 0 bases and V 4 bases, and 6 bases lay outside the gene matches. CDR1 is SGHRS, CDR2 YFSETQ, per germline.

The CDR3 spells CASSGRGGNGYNEQFF. The DNA of the CDR3 is TGTGCCAGCAGTGGCCGCGGGGGGAATGGCTACAATGAGCAGTTCTTC. The chain employs TRBV6-4 and TRBJ2-1; TRBD2 agrees at 8 bases. Germline-derived CDR1 and CDR2 are MRHNA and SNTAGT. The CDR3 spans 16 residues. J gave up 3 bases and V 4 bases, and 8 bases lay outside the gene matches.

The V call is TRBV5-4, the J call TRBJ2-3; no clear D. V was shortened by 3 bases and J by 4 bases, with 9 bases between the two germline ends. The CDR3 spans 13 residues. Germline CDR1 SGHNT, CDR2 YYREEE (reference sequence). The CDR3 DNA follows: TGTGCCAGCAGCTGGCAGCAACCAGATACGCAGTATTTT. Translation gives CASSWQQPDTQYF.

The chain is built from TRBV9 and TRBJ2-5; 13 positions match TRBD2. The germline gives CDR1 SGDLS, CDR2 YYNGEE. There are 18 residues in the CDR3. Unmatched junction bases numbered 10, after V lost 3 bases and J lost 2 bases. Written as DNA, the CDR3 is TGTGCCAGCAGCGCCGGAGCCCCGGGACTAGCGGGACAAGAGACCCAGTACTTC. Its protein product is CASSAGAPGLAGQETQYF.

V is TRBV5-4 and J is TRBJ1-4; the match to TRBD1 covers 9 bases. CDR1 SGHNT and CDR2 YYREEE come from the germline V gene (reference sequence). Germline trimming cut 3 bases from V and 11 bases from J; bases unmatched to any gene: 8. The CDR3 contains 14 residues. As DNA, the CDR3 is TGTGCCAGCAGCTCCCGACAGGGGGAAGGGAAACTGTTTTTT. Its protein is CASSSRQGEGKLFF. Looking up the rest from reference TRBV5-4 and TRBJ1-4 gives the full variable domain: ETGVTQSPTHLIKTRGQQVTLRCSSQSGHNTVSWYQQALGQGPQFIFQYYREEENGRGNFPPRFSGLQFPNYSSELNVNALELDDSALYLCASSSRQGEGKLFFGSGTQLSVL.

This chain joins TRBV7-7 and TRBJ1-5; 8 bases agree with TRBD1. Trimming took 3 bases from V and 3 from J; bases not matched to a gene: 4. Germline values: CDR1 SSHAT, CDR2 FNYEAQ (reference sequence). The CDR3 contains 15 residues. The CDR3 protein is CASSFGQGVNQPQHF. The CDR3 DNA sequence: TGTGCCAGCAGCTTCGGACAGGGCGTCAATCAGCCCCAGCATTTT.

V and J are TRBV9 and TRBJ1-2; D is uncertain. CDR1 is SGDLS, CDR2 YYNGEE, per germline. Trimming left V 6 bases short and J 3 bases short, with 9 bases between. The CDR3 covers 12 residues. The CDR3 DNA follows: TGTGCCAGCAACATACCGCACTATGGCTACACCTTC. It yields the protein CASNIPHYGYTF.

V usage is TRBV5-5 and J usage is TRBJ1-5; weak D call: TRBD1 (6 bases). CDR1 is SGHKS, CDR2 YYEKEE, per germline (reference sequence). There are 15 residues in the CDR3. V was clipped by 4 bases and J by 4 bases, with 15 bases between them. CDR3 residues: CASSLTGDENQPQHF. The CDR3 bases are TGTGCCAGCAGCCTGACAGGAGACGAGAATCAGCCCCAGCATTTT.

The rearrangement links TRBV14 to TRBJ1-2; D perhaps matches TRBD1 (6 bases). CDR3 length: 17 residues. Trimming removed 4 bases at V and 0 bases at J, with 18 bases between. CDR1 is SGHDN and CDR2 is FVKESK in the germline V gene. CDR3 loop: CASSRTGIHDANYGYTF. The CDR3 DNA reads TGTGCCAGCAGCCGAACAGGGATCCACGATGCTAACTATGGCTACACCTTC.

This clone was seen only once. The gene calls are TRBV27 and TRBJ2-7, with D unresolved. CDR1 is MNHEY, CDR2 SMNVEV, per germline (reference sequence). The germline V and J ends were trimmed by 6 bases and 0 bases, with 6 bases remaining between them. This CDR3 contains 12 residues. For the CDR3, the DNA is TGTGCCAGCAGGTCTGTCTCCTACGAGCAGTACTTC. Protein: CASRSVSYEQYF.